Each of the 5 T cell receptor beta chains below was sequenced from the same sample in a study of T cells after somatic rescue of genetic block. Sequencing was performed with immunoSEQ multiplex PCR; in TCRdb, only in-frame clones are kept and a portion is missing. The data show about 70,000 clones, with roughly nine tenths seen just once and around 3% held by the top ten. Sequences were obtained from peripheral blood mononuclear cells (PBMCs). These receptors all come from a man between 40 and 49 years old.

The CDR3 sequence is CASSYSRQSAGNTIYF. CDR3 DNA: TGTGCCAGCAGTTACTCGAGACAGAGCGCTGGAAACACCATATATTTT. The chain joins TRBV6-5 to TRBJ1-3, with a tentative D call TRBD1 (5 bases). Germline assignment: CDR1 MNHEY and CDR2 SVGAGI. The CDR3 consists of 16 residues. The V and J ends lost 0 bases and 2 bases respectively, with 11 bases between them.

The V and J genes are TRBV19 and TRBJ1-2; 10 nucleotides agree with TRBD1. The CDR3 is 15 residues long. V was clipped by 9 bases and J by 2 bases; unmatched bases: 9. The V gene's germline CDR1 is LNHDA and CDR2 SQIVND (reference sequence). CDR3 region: CASQTGGAGNYGYTF. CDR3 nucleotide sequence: TGTGCCAGCCAGACAGGGGGCGCGGGGAACTATGGCTACACCTTC.

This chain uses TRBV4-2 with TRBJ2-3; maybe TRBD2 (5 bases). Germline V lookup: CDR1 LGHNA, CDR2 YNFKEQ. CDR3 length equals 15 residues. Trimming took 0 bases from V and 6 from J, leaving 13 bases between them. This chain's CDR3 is CASSQEVAGGDTQYF. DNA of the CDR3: TGTGCCAGCAGCCAAGAAGTGGCGGGTGGGGATACGCAGTATTTT.

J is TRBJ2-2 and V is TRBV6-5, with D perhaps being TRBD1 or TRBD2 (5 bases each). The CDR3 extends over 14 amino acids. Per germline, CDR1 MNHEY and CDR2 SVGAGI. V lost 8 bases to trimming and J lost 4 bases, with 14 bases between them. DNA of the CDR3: TGTGCCAGCTGGGACCTCGCAGGCACCGGGGAGCTGTTTTTT. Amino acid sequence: CASWDLAGTGELFF.

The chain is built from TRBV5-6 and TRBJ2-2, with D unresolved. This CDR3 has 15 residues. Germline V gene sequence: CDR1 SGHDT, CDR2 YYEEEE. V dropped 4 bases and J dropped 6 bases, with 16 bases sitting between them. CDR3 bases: TGTGCCAGCAGCCAAATACGAAAGGGTGCCGGGGAGCTGTTTTTT. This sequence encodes CASSQIRKGAGELFF.